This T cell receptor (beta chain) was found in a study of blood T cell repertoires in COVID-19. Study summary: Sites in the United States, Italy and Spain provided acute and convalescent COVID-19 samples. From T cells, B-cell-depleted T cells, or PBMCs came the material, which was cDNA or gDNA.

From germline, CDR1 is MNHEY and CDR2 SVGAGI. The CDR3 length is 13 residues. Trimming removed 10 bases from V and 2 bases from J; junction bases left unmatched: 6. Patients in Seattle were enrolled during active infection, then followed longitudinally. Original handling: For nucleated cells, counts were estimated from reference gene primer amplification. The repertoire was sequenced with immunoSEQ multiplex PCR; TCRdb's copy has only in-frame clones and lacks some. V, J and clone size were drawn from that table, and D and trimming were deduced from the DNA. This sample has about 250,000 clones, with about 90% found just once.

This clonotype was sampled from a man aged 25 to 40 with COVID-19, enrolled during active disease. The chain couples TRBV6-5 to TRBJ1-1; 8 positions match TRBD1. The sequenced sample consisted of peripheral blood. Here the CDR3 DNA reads TGTGCCATCAGGGGGCGAGGCAACACTGAAGCTTTCTTT. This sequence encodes CAIRGRGNTEAFF.